This T cell receptor (beta chain) derives from a study of OX40 agonist ivuxolimab in advanced cancers. For the study at large: Three patients got partial responses; one had hepatocellular carcinoma and two had cutaneous melanoma.

In regard to this clone: The junction and the germline gene differ at one end; a read error may be behind it.

Germline V lookup: CDR1 DFQATT, CDR2 SNEGSKA (reference sequence). CDR3 length equals 9 residues. Assay: immunoSEQ multiplex PCR; the TCRdb copy retains only in-frame clones and omits some. The sample lists 45,000 to 65,000 clones; about nine tenths were seen once. The clonotype comes from an adult with an advanced solid tumor such as melanoma, head and neck, liver or kidney cancer. The chain joins TRBV20-1 to TRBJ2-5; D unclear. The source material was CD4+ or CD8+ T cells sorted from blood, sampled in a trial of the OX40 agonist ivuxolimab. The CDR3 reads CSARGTQYF. The CDR3 bases are TGCAGTGCCAGAGGGACCCAGTACTTC.